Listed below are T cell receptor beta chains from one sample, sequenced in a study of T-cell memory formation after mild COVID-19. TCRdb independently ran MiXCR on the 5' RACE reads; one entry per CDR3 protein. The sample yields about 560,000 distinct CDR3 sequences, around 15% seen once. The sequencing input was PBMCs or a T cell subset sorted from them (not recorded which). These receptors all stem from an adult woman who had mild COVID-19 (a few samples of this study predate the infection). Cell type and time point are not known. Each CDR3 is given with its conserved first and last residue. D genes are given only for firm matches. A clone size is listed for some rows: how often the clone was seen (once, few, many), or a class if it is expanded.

cdr3_aa: CSARGLEGYTF
cdr3_nt: TGCAGTGCTAGAGGGCTAGAGGGCTACACCTTC
j_call: TRBJ1-2
d_call: -
v_call: TRBV20-1
clone_size: -

cdr3_aa: CASSFQVNTEAFF
cdr3_nt: TGTGCCAGCAGTTTTCAGGTGAACACTGAAGCTTTCTTT
j_call: TRBJ1-1
d_call: -
v_call: TRBV12-3/TRBV12-4
clone_size: many

cdr3_aa: CASSPYGASGVYEQYF
cdr3_nt: TGTGCCAGCAGCCCCTACGGGGCTAGCGGGGTCTACGAGCAGTACTTC
j_call: TRBJ2-7
d_call: TRBD2
v_call: TRBV7-3
clone_size: -

cdr3_aa: CAWSVLSGNYEQYF
cdr3_nt: TGTGCCTGGAGTGTATTGTCTGGGAACTACGAGCAGTACTTC
j_call: TRBJ2-7
d_call: -
v_call: TRBV30
clone_size: -

cdr3_aa: CASSFGARWQPQHF
cdr3_nt: TGTGCCAGCAGTTTCGGGGCCAGGTGGCAGCCCCAGCATTTT
j_call: TRBJ1-5
d_call: -
v_call: TRBV12-3/TRBV12-4
clone_size: -

cdr3_aa: CASSEAGDTGELFF
cdr3_nt: TGTGCCAGCAGTGAAGCGGGAGACACCGGGGAGCTGTTTTTT
j_call: TRBJ2-2
d_call: TRBD2
v_call: TRBV6-4
clone_size: -

cdr3_aa: CASSLEHTSYEQYF
cdr3_nt: TGTGCCAGCAGCTTAGAGCATACCTCCTACGAGCAGTACTTC
j_call: TRBJ2-7
d_call: -
v_call: TRBV7-3
clone_size: -

cdr3_aa: CASSLSTAPNEKLFF
cdr3_nt: TGTGCCAGCAGTCTATCGACAGCCCCTAATGAAAAACTGTTTTTT
j_call: TRBJ1-4
d_call: -
v_call: TRBV27
clone_size: few

cdr3_aa: CASTGAGIPYEQYF
cdr3_nt: TGTGCCAGCACCGGGGCAGGGATTCCCTACGAGCAGTACTTC
j_call: TRBJ2-7
d_call: -
v_call: TRBV27
clone_size: -

cdr3_aa: CASSFYMGQPYGYTF
cdr3_nt: TGTGCCAGCAGCTTTTATATGGGGCAGCCCTATGGCTACACCTTC
j_call: TRBJ1-2
d_call: -
v_call: TRBV7-9
clone_size: -

cdr3_aa: CASSGSGVGNQPQHF
cdr3_nt: TGTGCCAGCAGCGGTTCTGGGGTGGGAAATCAGCCCCAGCATTTT
j_call: TRBJ1-5
d_call: -
v_call: TRBV9
clone_size: -

cdr3_aa: CASSVLGQGSYEQYF
cdr3_nt: TGCGCCAGCAGCGTATTGGGACAGGGGTCTTACGAGCAGTACTTC
j_call: TRBJ2-7
d_call: TRBD1
v_call: TRBV5-1
clone_size: -

cdr3_aa: CAWSEGQRISDTQYF
cdr3_nt: TGTGCCTGGAGTGAGGGACAGAGAATCTCAGATACGCAGTATTTT
j_call: TRBJ2-3
d_call: TRBD1
v_call: TRBV30
clone_size: few

cdr3_aa: CASRQGYYEQYF
cdr3_nt: TGTGCCAGTCGACAGGGTTACTACGAGCAGTACTTC
j_call: TRBJ2-7
d_call: TRBD1
v_call: TRBV5-6
clone_size: -

cdr3_aa: CASCTGNRNNEQFF
cdr3_nt: TGTGCCAGCTGTACAGGGAATCGGAACAATGAGCAGTTCTTC
j_call: TRBJ2-1
d_call: -
v_call: TRBV28
clone_size: -

cdr3_aa: CASSLAISHEQYF
cdr3_nt: TGTGCCAGCAGCTTAGCGATCAGCCACGAGCAGTACTTC
j_call: TRBJ2-7
d_call: -
v_call: TRBV7-2
clone_size: -

cdr3_aa: CASIAGQGNQPQHF
cdr3_nt: TGTGCCAGTATCGCGGGACAAGGGAATCAGCCCCAGCATTTT
j_call: TRBJ1-5
d_call: -
v_call: TRBV19
clone_size: few

cdr3_aa: CSASRDSNTNQPQHF
cdr3_nt: TGCAGTGCTAGTCGGGACTCGAATACCAATCAGCCCCAGCATTTT
j_call: TRBJ1-5
d_call: -
v_call: TRBV20-1
clone_size: few

cdr3_aa: CASSARALGAGELFF
cdr3_nt: TGTGCCAGTAGTGCGAGAGCTTTGGGGGCCGGGGAGCTGTTTTTT
j_call: TRBJ2-2
d_call: -
v_call: TRBV19
clone_size: -

cdr3_aa: CASSYSKIAGATDTQYF
cdr3_nt: TGTGCCAGCAGTTACTCGAAAATAGCGGGAGCTACAGATACGCAGTATTTT
j_call: TRBJ2-3
d_call: TRBD2
v_call: TRBV6-5
clone_size: few

cdr3_aa: CASSFKITSGTTYEQYF
cdr3_nt: TGTGCCAGCAGCTTTAAGATTACTAGCGGGACGACTTACGAGCAGTACTTC
j_call: TRBJ2-7
d_call: TRBD2
v_call: TRBV7-2
clone_size: few

cdr3_aa: CASSQGLAGWETQYF
cdr3_nt: TGCGCCAGCAGCCAAGGACTAGCGGGGTGGGAGACCCAGTACTTC
j_call: TRBJ2-5
d_call: TRBD2
v_call: TRBV4-1
clone_size: -

cdr3_aa: CASSLSSGRNEQYF
cdr3_nt: TGTGCCAGCAGTTTATCTAGCGGGAGAAACGAGCAGTACTTC
j_call: TRBJ2-7
d_call: TRBD2
v_call: TRBV12-3/TRBV12-4
clone_size: few

cdr3_aa: CASRHGRTVTYEQYF
cdr3_nt: TGTGCCAGCAGACACGGACGGACGGTGACCTACGAGCAGTACTTC
j_call: TRBJ2-7
d_call: -
v_call: TRBV6-5
clone_size: -

cdr3_aa: CSAERSLAGGRTFSTDTQYF
cdr3_nt: TGCAGTGCTGAGAGGTCCCTAGCGGGGGGCCGAACCTTTAGCACAGATACGCAGTATTTT
j_call: TRBJ2-3
d_call: TRBD2
v_call: TRBV20-1
clone_size: -

cdr3_aa: CASSLRAKTGGDSGANVLTF
cdr3_nt: TGCGCCAGCAGCTTGCGGGCAAAGACAGGGGGTGACTCTGGGGCCAACGTCCTGACTTTC
j_call: TRBJ2-6
d_call: TRBD1
v_call: TRBV5-1
clone_size: -

cdr3_aa: CSARGTARGNEQYF
cdr3_nt: TGCAGTGCTAGAGGGACAGCCCGCGGAAACGAGCAGTACTTC
j_call: TRBJ2-7
d_call: -
v_call: TRBV20-1
clone_size: few

cdr3_aa: CASSVGVPGRNTEAFF
cdr3_nt: TGTGCCAGCAGCGTAGGGGTGCCGGGTCGAAACACTGAAGCTTTCTTT
j_call: TRBJ1-1
d_call: -
v_call: TRBV9
clone_size: -

cdr3_aa: CASSQRNTGSTYEQYF
cdr3_nt: TGTGCCAGCAGCCAGCGAAACACAGGGTCAACCTACGAGCAGTACTTC
j_call: TRBJ2-7
d_call: -
v_call: TRBV4-2
clone_size: -

cdr3_aa: CASSPGASEAFF
cdr3_nt: TGTGCCAGCAGTCCCGGGGCGAGTGAAGCTTTCTTT
j_call: TRBJ1-1
d_call: -
v_call: TRBV12-3/TRBV12-4
clone_size: -

cdr3_aa: CASTQVVDRAPEKLFF
cdr3_nt: TGCGCCAGCACCCAGGTCGTAGACAGGGCGCCAGAAAAACTGTTTTTT
j_call: TRBJ1-4
d_call: TRBD1
v_call: TRBV4-1
clone_size: few

cdr3_aa: CASSQGPAVSYEQYF
cdr3_nt: TGCGCCAGCAGCCAAGGTCCAGCCGTCTCCTACGAGCAGTACTTC
j_call: TRBJ2-7
d_call: -
v_call: TRBV4-1
clone_size: -

cdr3_aa: CASSSVGSEQFF
cdr3_nt: TGTGCCAGCAGCTCTGTGGGGAGTGAGCAGTTCTTC
j_call: TRBJ2-1
d_call: -
v_call: TRBV9
clone_size: -

cdr3_aa: CASSRPGTDGEAFF
cdr3_nt: TGTGCCAGTAGTCGCCCAGGGACAGATGGTGAAGCTTTCTTT
j_call: TRBJ1-1
d_call: TRBD1
v_call: TRBV19
clone_size: few

cdr3_aa: CASSLAEGYGNTIYF
cdr3_nt: TGTGCCAGCAGCTTAGCGGAAGGGTACGGAAACACCATATATTTT
j_call: TRBJ1-3
d_call: -
v_call: TRBV7-6
clone_size: few

cdr3_aa: CASSPSLAGGFSEQFF
cdr3_nt: TGTGCCAGCAGCCCCTCCCTAGCGGGAGGCTTTAGTGAGCAGTTCTTC
j_call: TRBJ2-1
d_call: TRBD2
v_call: TRBV12-3/TRBV12-4
clone_size: -

cdr3_aa: CSASHPHFF
cdr3_nt: TGCAGTGCTAGTCATCCACACTTCTTT
j_call: TRBJ1-1
d_call: -
v_call: TRBV20-1
clone_size: -

cdr3_aa: CSARGLRRSYNEQFF
cdr3_nt: TGCAGTGCTAGAGGGTTGAGGAGAAGCTACAATGAGCAGTTCTTC
j_call: TRBJ2-1
d_call: -
v_call: TRBV20-1
clone_size: -

cdr3_aa: CASSRAVGGTDTQYF
cdr3_nt: TGTGCCAGCAGCAGGGCCGTAGGGGGGACAGATACGCAGTATTTT
j_call: TRBJ2-3
d_call: -
v_call: TRBV7-9
clone_size: many

cdr3_aa: CASSEVAGDLNEQFF
cdr3_nt: TGTGCCAGCAGTGAAGTGGCAGGGGACTTGAATGAGCAGTTCTTC
j_call: TRBJ2-1
d_call: -
v_call: TRBV2
clone_size: few

cdr3_aa: CASSQLLGTSGRDEQFF
cdr3_nt: TGCGCCAGCAGCCAACTACTAGGGACTAGCGGGAGAGATGAGCAGTTCTTC
j_call: TRBJ2-1
d_call: TRBD2
v_call: TRBV4-3
clone_size: -

cdr3_aa: CASSHNWDTQYF
cdr3_nt: TGTGCCAGCAGCCATAACTGGGATACGCAGTATTTT
j_call: TRBJ2-3
d_call: -
v_call: TRBV3-1
clone_size: few

cdr3_aa: CASSLVIPHSYEQYF
cdr3_nt: TGTGCCAGCAGCTTAGTAATCCCCCACTCCTACGAGCAGTACTTC
j_call: TRBJ2-7
d_call: -
v_call: TRBV7-9
clone_size: few

cdr3_aa: CAISDEVSTYEQYF
cdr3_nt: TGTGCCATCAGTGACGAAGTTTCTACCTACGAGCAGTACTTC
j_call: TRBJ2-7
d_call: -
v_call: TRBV10-3
clone_size: -

cdr3_aa: CASSFLGLAGGSSYEQYF
cdr3_nt: TGTGCCAGCAGTTTTCTGGGACTAGCGGGGGGAAGCTCCTACGAGCAGTACTTC
j_call: TRBJ2-7
d_call: TRBD2
v_call: TRBV12-3/TRBV12-4
clone_size: few

cdr3_aa: CASSLVAGGRTDTQYF
cdr3_nt: TGTGCCAGCAGTTTAGTTGCGGGGGGCAGGACAGATACGCAGTATTTT
j_call: TRBJ2-3
d_call: TRBD2
v_call: TRBV12-3/TRBV12-4
clone_size: -

cdr3_aa: CATSRDRASEKLFF
cdr3_nt: TGTGCCACCAGCAGAGATCGGGCCAGTGAAAAACTGTTTTTT
j_call: TRBJ1-4
d_call: -
v_call: TRBV15
clone_size: -

cdr3_aa: CASSQGWSSGPRSEQFF
cdr3_nt: TGTGCCAGCAGCCAAGGTTGGAGTAGCGGCCCCAGGAGTGAGCAGTTCTTC
j_call: TRBJ2-1
d_call: -
v_call: TRBV3-1
clone_size: -

cdr3_aa: CASSLAHPPGVGANVLTF
cdr3_nt: TGTGCCAGCAGTTTAGCGCACCCCCCAGGGGTTGGGGCCAACGTCCTGACTTTC
j_call: TRBJ2-6
d_call: -
v_call: TRBV12-3/TRBV12-4
clone_size: few

cdr3_aa: CASSQPNRGRSYEQYF
cdr3_nt: TGCGCCAGCAGCCAACCGAACAGGGGGAGGTCGTACGAGCAGTACTTC
j_call: TRBJ2-7
d_call: TRBD1
v_call: TRBV4-1
clone_size: -

cdr3_aa: CASSFGTGVSGYTF
cdr3_nt: TGTGCCAGCAGCTTCGGGACAGGGGTTTCGGGCTACACCTTC
j_call: TRBJ1-2
d_call: TRBD1
v_call: TRBV7-2
clone_size: few

cdr3_aa: CASSEGLAGPDTQYF
cdr3_nt: TGTGCCAGCAGCGAAGGGCTAGCGGGGCCAGATACGCAGTATTTT
j_call: TRBJ2-3
d_call: TRBD2
v_call: TRBV14
clone_size: -

cdr3_aa: CASSPLLADTHYGYTF
cdr3_nt: TGTGCCAGCAGTCCTCTTCTCGCCGACACCCACTATGGCTACACCTTC
j_call: TRBJ1-2
d_call: -
v_call: TRBV12-3/TRBV12-4
clone_size: -

cdr3_aa: CASSQDQAGAVNQPQHF
cdr3_nt: TGCGCCAGCAGCCAAGATCAGGCAGGGGCCGTCAATCAGCCCCAGCATTTT
j_call: TRBJ1-5
d_call: -
v_call: TRBV4-1
clone_size: few

cdr3_aa: CASSGQGRGTEAFF
cdr3_nt: TGTGCCAGCAGTGGACAGGGGAGGGGGACTGAAGCTTTCTTT
j_call: TRBJ1-1
d_call: TRBD1
v_call: TRBV2
clone_size: few